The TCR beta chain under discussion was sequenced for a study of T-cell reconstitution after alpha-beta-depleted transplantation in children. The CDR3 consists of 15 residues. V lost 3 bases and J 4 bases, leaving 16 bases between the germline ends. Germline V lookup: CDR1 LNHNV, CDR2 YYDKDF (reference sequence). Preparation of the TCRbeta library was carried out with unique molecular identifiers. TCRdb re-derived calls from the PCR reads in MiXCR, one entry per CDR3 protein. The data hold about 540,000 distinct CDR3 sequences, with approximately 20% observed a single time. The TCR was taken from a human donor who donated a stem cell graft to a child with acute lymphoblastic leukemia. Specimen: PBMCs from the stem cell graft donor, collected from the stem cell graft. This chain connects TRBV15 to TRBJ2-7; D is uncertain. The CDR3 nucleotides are TGTGCCACCAGCAGCGGTCTAGACCGCCTATACGAGCAGTACTTC. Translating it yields CATSSGLDRLYEQYF.